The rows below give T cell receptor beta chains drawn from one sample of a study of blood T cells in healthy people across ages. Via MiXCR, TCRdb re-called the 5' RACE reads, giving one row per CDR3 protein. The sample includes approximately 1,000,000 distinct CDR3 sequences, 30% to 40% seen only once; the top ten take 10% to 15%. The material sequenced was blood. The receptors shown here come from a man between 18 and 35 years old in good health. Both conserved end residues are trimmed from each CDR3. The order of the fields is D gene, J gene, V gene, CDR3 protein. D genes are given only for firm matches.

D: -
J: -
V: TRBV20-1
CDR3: SAREDSSEQY

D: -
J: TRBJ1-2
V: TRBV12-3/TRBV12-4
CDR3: ASSRGSGTETLVRYT

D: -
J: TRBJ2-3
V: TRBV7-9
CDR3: ASSSTGTLGDTQY

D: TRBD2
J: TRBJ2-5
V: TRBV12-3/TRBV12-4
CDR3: ASRAGRGGQETQY

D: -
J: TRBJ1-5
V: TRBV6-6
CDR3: ASSWALDGSNEPQH

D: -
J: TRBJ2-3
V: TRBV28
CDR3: ASSLGQPRDTQY

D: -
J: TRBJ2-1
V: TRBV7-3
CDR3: ASSFNPGANEQF

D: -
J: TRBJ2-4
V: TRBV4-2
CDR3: ASSQETRVIDIQY

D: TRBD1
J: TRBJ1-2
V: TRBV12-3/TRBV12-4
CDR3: ASSQRTGESYGYT

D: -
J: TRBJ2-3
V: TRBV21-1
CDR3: ASSKEEGNTQY

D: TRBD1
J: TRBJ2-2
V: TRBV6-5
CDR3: ASTLDREYGELF

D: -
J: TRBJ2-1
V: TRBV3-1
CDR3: ASSPEWTHNEQF

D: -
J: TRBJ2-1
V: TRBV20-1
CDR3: SASGGRGPYNEQF

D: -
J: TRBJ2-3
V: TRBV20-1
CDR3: SAAQGRGTDTQY

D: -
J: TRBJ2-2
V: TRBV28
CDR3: ASRRYMNTGELF

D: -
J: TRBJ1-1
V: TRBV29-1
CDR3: SVVKGMNTEAF

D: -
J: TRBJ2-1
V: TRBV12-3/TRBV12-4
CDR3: ASSQWGNEQF

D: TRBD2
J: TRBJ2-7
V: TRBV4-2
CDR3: ASSQDSGNHEQY

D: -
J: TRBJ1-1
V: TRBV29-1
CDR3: SVEAASSVGTEAF

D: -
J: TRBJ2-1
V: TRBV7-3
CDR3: ASSLSQDNEQF

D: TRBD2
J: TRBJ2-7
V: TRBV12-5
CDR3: ASGPGGRYERY

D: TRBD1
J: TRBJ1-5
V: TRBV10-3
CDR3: AISEEGASNQPQH

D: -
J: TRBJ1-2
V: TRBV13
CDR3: ASSLGSIYGYT

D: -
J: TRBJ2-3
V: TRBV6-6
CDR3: ASSILDRLSQY

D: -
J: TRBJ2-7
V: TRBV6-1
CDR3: ASSDPFFRSYEQY

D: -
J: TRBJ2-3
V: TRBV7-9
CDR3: ASSAGDGADTQY

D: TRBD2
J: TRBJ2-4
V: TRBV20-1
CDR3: SARRPQGLAGLAKNIQY

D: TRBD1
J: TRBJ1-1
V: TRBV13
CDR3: ASSLRQGTRVETEAF

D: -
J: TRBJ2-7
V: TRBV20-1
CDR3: SVLGGGPSNEQY

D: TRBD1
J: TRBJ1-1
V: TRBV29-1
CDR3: SVSQGGYTEAF

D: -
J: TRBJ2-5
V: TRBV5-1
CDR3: ASSSDRVQETQY

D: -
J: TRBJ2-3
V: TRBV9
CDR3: ASSVDSPLVADTQY

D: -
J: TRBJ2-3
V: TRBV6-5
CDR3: ASISGDTQY

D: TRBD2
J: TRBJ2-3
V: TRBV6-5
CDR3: ASSYSPAGGAATQY

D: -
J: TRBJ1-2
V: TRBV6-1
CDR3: ASKRGSGYT

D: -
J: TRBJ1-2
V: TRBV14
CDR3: ASSRQDLSGYT

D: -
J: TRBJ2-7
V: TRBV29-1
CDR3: SVGLAGYNEQY

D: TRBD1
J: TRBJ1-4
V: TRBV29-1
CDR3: SGTGTGDEKLF

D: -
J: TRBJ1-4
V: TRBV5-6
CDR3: ASSLAWASEKLF

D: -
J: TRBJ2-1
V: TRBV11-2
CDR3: ASSSTGYEQF

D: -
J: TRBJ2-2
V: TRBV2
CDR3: ASSEAFLVGELF

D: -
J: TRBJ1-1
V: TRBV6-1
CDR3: ASSEWLEVNTEAF

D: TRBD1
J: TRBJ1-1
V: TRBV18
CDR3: ASSPLLYDRDRGMSWMTEAF

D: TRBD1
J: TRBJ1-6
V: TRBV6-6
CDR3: ASSLGQGSENSPLH

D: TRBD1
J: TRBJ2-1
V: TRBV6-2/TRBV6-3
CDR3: ASRWDRGTSSSYNEQF

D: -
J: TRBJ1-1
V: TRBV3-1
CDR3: ASSQKPTGTANTEAF

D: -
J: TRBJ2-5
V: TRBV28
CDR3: ASSTEDGLYQETQY

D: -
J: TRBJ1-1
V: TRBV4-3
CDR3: ASSQDHGGEAF